Each of the 30 T cell receptor beta chains below was sequenced from the same sample in a study of T cells in localized non-small cell lung cancer. The protocol was immunoSEQ multiplex PCR, while the TCRdb copy is restricted to in-frame clones and leaves out a portion. The sample holds under 65,000 clones, roughly 90% seen once. Sequences were derived from peripheral blood, sampled before any cancer treatment. All receptors derive from a man between 40 and 70 years old with stage I squamous cell lung carcinoma.

The chain uses TRBV21-1 and TRBJ1-3. TRBV21-1 is described as a pseudogene. The length of the CDR3 is 14 residues. CDR3 region: CASHQRGPGDTIYF. The CDR3 nucleotides read TGTGCCAGCCACCAGAGGGGTCCGGGGGACACCATATATTTT.

The V gene is TRBV18, the J gene TRBJ1-5; no firm D call. CDR3 length equals 14 residues. The germline V and J ends were trimmed by 3 bases and 5 bases, with 11 bases remaining between them. The germline V gene encodes CDR1 KGHSH and CDR2 LQKENI. CDR3: CASSPDGGDQPQHF. The CDR3 DNA reads TGTGCCAGCTCACCCGACGGCGGGGATCAGCCCCAGCATTTT.

The chain combines TRBV28 with TRBJ1-2; a possible D gene is TRBD1 (5 bases). V lost 7 bases and J lost 8, with 14 bases in between. The germline gives CDR1 MDHEN, CDR2 SYDVKM. The CDR3 totals 12 residues. The CDR3 sequence: CASMSGRRGYTF. The DNA for the CDR3 is TGTGCCAGCATGTCGGGGCGTCGGGGCTACACCTTC.

About this clone: A junction boundary mismatches the germline segment, possibly from a read error. This chain uses TRBV20-1 with TRBJ2-1; D remains ambiguous. The CDR3 is 11 amino acids. Germline-derived CDR1 and CDR2 are DFQATT and SNEGSKA (reference sequence). Written as DNA, the CDR3 is TGCAGTGCCGCAGCCGGGTCCCCAAAAGTCTTC. Its translation: CSAAAGSPKVF.

CDR3 in amino acids: CASRPQGLAAYEQYF. Here the CDR3 DNA reads TGTGCCAGCAGACCTCAGGGACTAGCGGCGTACGAGCAGTACTTC. The chain recombines TRBV6-5 with TRBJ2-7, with 11 bases fitting TRBD2. Trimming at V came to 6 bases and at J to 4 bases, leaving 8 bases not matched to a gene. In germline, CDR1 is MNHEY, CDR2 SVGAGI. The CDR3 runs to 15 residues.

The rearrangement links TRBV4-1 to TRBJ2-7; 8 bases match TRBD1. V trimming: 0 bases; J trimming: 0 bases; junction bases outside the gene matches: 7. This CDR3 region has 17 residues. CDR1 MGHRA and CDR2 YSYEKL come from the germline V gene. In DNA form, the CDR3 reads TGCGCCAGCAGCCAAGATGGGGACAGGCCTAGCTCCTACGAGCAGTACTTC. Amino acid sequence: CASSQDGDRPSSYEQYF.

The J gene is TRBJ1-2, the V gene TRBV5-1; TRBD1 might be the D (5 bases). Germline assignment: CDR1 SGHRS and CDR2 YFSETQ. V gave up 4 bases and J gave up 8 bases, with 15 bases separating them. The length of the CDR3 is 13 residues. CDR3 in DNA: TGCGCCAGCAGCGGAGGCCTGGGGGGAGGCTACACCTTC. Translated: CASSGGLGGGYTF. The full variable domain, completed using reference TRBV5-1 and TRBJ1-2, is KAGVTQTPRYLIKTRGQQVTLSCSPISGHRSVSWYQQTPGQGLQFLFEYFSETQRNKGNFPGRFSGRQFSNSRSEMNVSTLELGDSALYLCASSGGLGGGYTFGSGTRLTVV.

V gene TRBV5-5 combines with J gene TRBJ1-4; a weak D match, TRBD1 (5 bases). This CDR3 region has 15 residues. The V gene lost 4 bases and the J gene lost 5 bases, with 15 bases spanning the gap. Germline values: CDR1 SGHKS, CDR2 YYEKEE (reference sequence). The CDR3 nucleotides read TGTGCCAGCAGCACCTCCCCGACAGAGAATGAAAAACTGTTTTTT. Translation gives CASSTSPTENEKLFF.

In this sample, this clone turned up once. The chain joins TRBV11-1 to TRBJ2-3, with D hard to call. CDR1 and CDR2 from the germline V gene are SGHAT and FQDESV (reference sequence). The V end lost 5 bases, the J end lost 1 base, and 13 bases lay between the germline ends. The CDR3 runs 15 residues. The CDR3 is CASSQRVYGTDTQYF. CDR3 in DNA: TGTGCCAGCAGCCAGAGAGTGTATGGCACAGATACGCAGTATTTT.

The rearrangement uses TRBV28 and TRBJ2-1; 10 nucleotides align to TRBD2. Germline CDR1 is MDHEN and CDR2 is SYDVKM. The CDR3 contains 15 residues. V trimming: 6 bases; J trimming: 9 bases; junction bases outside the gene matches: 11. As DNA, the CDR3 is TGTGCCAGCAGACCTAGCGGGAGAGGGGAAGGTGAGCAGTTCTTC. It specifies CASRPSGRGEGEQFF.

V gene TRBV20-1 combines with J gene TRBJ1-1; TRBD1 aligns across 7 bases. Germline-derived CDR1 and CDR2 are DFQATT and SNEGSKA (reference sequence). Trimming removed 5 bases from V and 5 bases from J; junction bases left unmatched: 2. CDR3 length equals 11 residues. As DNA, the CDR3 is TGCAGTGCTCAGACAGGGACTGAAGCTTTCTTT. It encodes CSAQTGTEAFF.

This chain uses TRBV14 with TRBJ2-7; either TRBD1 or TRBD2 may supply D (5 bases each). CDR1 and CDR2 from the germline V gene are SGHDN and FVKESK. The CDR3 spans 14 residues. Trimming left V 7 bases short and J 7 bases short, with 20 bases between. CDR3 in amino acids: CASKGERSTLEQYF. The CDR3, as DNA: TGTGCCAGCAAAGGGGAGCGGTCCACGTTGGAGCAGTACTTC.

The chain carries TRBV28 and TRBJ2-3; D may be TRBD1 (6 bases). Germline assignment: CDR1 MDHEN and CDR2 SYDVKM. This CDR3 contains 15 residues. V dropped 7 bases and J dropped 0 bases, with 14 bases sitting between them. The CDR3 sequence is CASNGGHTSTDTQYF. The CDR3 nucleotides are TGTGCCAGCAATGGGGGACACACTAGCACAGATACGCAGTATTTT.

V is TRBV28 and J is TRBJ2-2; D is uncertain. The CDR3 length is 13 residues. V was pared by 2 bases and J by 6 bases, with 7 bases between. The V gene's germline CDR1 is MDHEN and CDR2 SYDVKM. The CDR3, as DNA: TGTGCCAGCAGTTTACCTTTGGCCGGGGAGCTGTTTTTT. This sequence encodes CASSLPLAGELFF.

This clone was detected a few times. The chain joins TRBV10-2 to TRBJ1-3; D remains ambiguous. Germline V gives CDR1 WSHSY, CDR2 SAAADI. The CDR3 runs to 15 residues. V was shortened by 3 bases and J by 0 bases, with 9 bases between the two germline ends. Here the CDR3 DNA reads TGCGCCAGCAGTGATTGGTTTATCTCTGGAAACACCATATATTTT. Its protein is CASSDWFISGNTIYF.

The V gene is TRBV5-4, the J gene TRBJ2-1; TRBD1 agrees at 9 bases. The germline CDR1 and CDR2 sequences are SGHNT and YYREEE (reference sequence). The CDR3 consists of 16 residues. V was clipped by 5 bases and J by 1 base; unmatched bases: 7. CDR3 sequence reads: CASSVGGQGSYNEQFF. CDR3 bases: TGTGCCAGCAGTGTTGGTGGACAGGGGTCCTACAATGAGCAGTTCTTC.

J is TRBJ2-4 and V is TRBV28; D perhaps matches TRBD1 (6 bases). CDR3 length: 12 amino acids. The V gene lost 7 bases and the J gene lost 9 bases, with 13 bases spanning the gap. The germline V gene encodes CDR1 MDHEN and CDR2 SYDVKM. The DNA of the CDR3 is TGTGCCAGCACCCAACAGGGCCCCATTCAGTACTTC. Translating it yields CASTQQGPIQYF.

The rearrangement links TRBV5-1 to TRBJ2-2; D gene unclear. V was cut by 4 bases and J by 0 bases, with 13 bases left in between. CDR1 is SGHRS and CDR2 is YFSETQ in the germline V gene. The CDR3 covers 16 residues. The CDR3 loop is CASSPGQFANTGELFF. For the CDR3, the DNA is TGCGCCAGCAGCCCTGGCCAGTTCGCGAACACCGGGGAGCTGTTTTTT.

V usage is TRBV27 and J usage is TRBJ2-1, with D perhaps being TRBD1 or TRBD2 (5 bases each). V lost 3 bases, J lost 5 bases, and 17 bases lay in between. Per the germline V gene, CDR1 is MNHEY and CDR2 is SMNVEV (reference sequence). The CDR3 has 16 amino acids. CDR3 sequence reads: CASSFAGTLLNNEQFF. CDR3 DNA: TGTGCCAGCAGTTTCGCCGGGACCCTCCTCAACAATGAGCAGTTCTTC.

V is TRBV30 and J is TRBJ2-5, with a weak D call TRBD2 (5 bases). This CDR3 has 13 amino acids. Germline V CDR1 and CDR2: GTSNPN, SVGIG (reference sequence). Trimming cost V 4 bases and J 5 bases, with 14 bases left between them. The CDR3: CAWKRARAETQYF. The DNA of the CDR3 is TGTGCCTGGAAGAGGGCGCGGGCGGAGACCCAGTACTTC.

This clone has a handful of counts. The V and J genes are TRBV27 and TRBJ1-2, with D hard to call. Germline V gene sequence: CDR1 MNHEY, CDR2 SMNVEV (reference sequence). V was trimmed by 1 base and J by 4 bases, leaving 10 bases between them. The CDR3 loop spans 14 amino acids. The CDR3 DNA reads as TGTGCCAGCAGTTTATTCGTGGGAATCTATGGCTACACCTTC. Amino acid sequence: CASSLFVGIYGYTF.

The J gene is TRBJ2-3, the V gene TRBV19; 8 nucleotides align to TRBD2. The CDR3 totals 14 residues. The germline V gene encodes CDR1 LNHDA and CDR2 SQIVND (reference sequence). J was trimmed by 7 bases and V by 1 base; bases with no gene match: 4. The CDR3 sequence: CASSIAGGMNTQYF. The CDR3 DNA follows: TGTGCCAGTAGTATAGCGGGAGGGATGAATACGCAGTATTTT.

The rearrangement joins TRBV18 to TRBJ2-3; 9 bases map to TRBD2. V dropped 3 bases and J dropped 4; count of bases not matched to a gene: 8. CDR1 KGHSH and CDR2 LQKENI come from the germline V gene. CDR3 length: 16 amino acids. CDR3 loop: CASSPSAGGPSDTQYF. In DNA, the CDR3 is TGTGCCAGCTCACCGAGTGCGGGAGGGCCCTCAGATACGCAGTATTTT.

The CDR3 spells CSVENTQGTDTQYF. The DNA of the CDR3 is TGCAGCGTTGAAAATACTCAGGGCACAGATACGCAGTATTTT. The gene calls are TRBV29-1 and TRBJ2-3; D gene ambiguous. Germline V gene data show CDR1 as SQVTM and CDR2 as ANQGSEA. Deletions cut 2 bases from V and 1 base from J, with 10 bases between. CDR3 size: 14 residues.

This chain links TRBV7-9 with TRBJ2-7; the D gene is possibly TRBD1 (6 bases). The CDR3 runs 12 residues. Germline-derived CDR1 and CDR2 are SEHNR and FQNEAQ (reference sequence). Deletions cut 6 bases from V and 3 bases from J, with 9 bases between. CDR3 region: CASSLQGYEQYF. The CDR3 DNA is TGTGCCAGCAGTCTACAGGGCTACGAGCAGTACTTC.

The rearrangement joins TRBV6-1 to TRBJ1-4, with 8 bases that match TRBD1. Germline V lookup: CDR1 MNHNS, CDR2 SASEGT. Losses at the gene ends were 7 bases for V and 8 bases for J; bases not matched to a gene: 9. This CDR3 is 14 amino acids long. CDR3 sequence (DNA): TGTGCCAGCATTCGGACAGGGAGGGGCGAAAAACTGTTTTTT. Protein: CASIRTGRGEKLFF.

This chain connects TRBV7-6 to TRBJ2-3, with D possibly matching TRBD2 (6 bases). The CDR3 is made up of 16 amino acids. V was shortened by 5 bases and J by 0 bases, with 15 bases between the two germline ends. The V gene's germline CDR1 is SGHVS and CDR2 FNYEAQ. Here the CDR3 DNA reads TGTGCCAGCAGCCCCCGGGTAGCGGTTAGCACAGATACGCAGTATTTT. As protein: CASSPRVAVSTDTQYF.

The rearrangement joins TRBV6-1 to TRBJ1-2; 10 bases map to TRBD1. Germline lookup yields CDR1 MNHNS and CDR2 SASEGT. The CDR3 extends over 14 amino acids. V trimming: 7 bases; J trimming: 2 bases; junction bases outside the gene matches: 4. CDR3: CASTRQGANYGYTF. The CDR3 DNA follows: TGTGCCAGCACAAGACAGGGGGCGAACTATGGCTACACCTTC.

The rearrangement links TRBV5-5 to TRBJ2-4; TRBD1 matches at 7 bases. CDR1 and CDR2 (germline): SGHKS, YYEKEE (reference sequence). Unmatched junction bases numbered 19, after V lost 4 bases and J lost 0 bases. The CDR3 covers 20 residues. This CDR3 is CASSPLPGQSRLVAKNIQYF. As DNA, the CDR3 is TGTGCCAGCAGCCCCCTACCGGGACAGAGTAGGCTAGTAGCCAAAAACATTCAGTACTTC.

For the CDR3, the DNA is TGTGCCTGGAGTGAACAAGGAGGGGTACAGCCCCAGCATTTT. This encodes CAWSEQGGVQPQHF. The rearrangement joins TRBV30 to TRBJ1-5; perhaps TRBD1 as D (5 bases). The CDR3 length is 14 residues. CDR1 is GTSNPN, CDR2 SVGIG, per germline (reference sequence). Trimming removed 1 base at V and 7 bases at J, with 14 bases between.